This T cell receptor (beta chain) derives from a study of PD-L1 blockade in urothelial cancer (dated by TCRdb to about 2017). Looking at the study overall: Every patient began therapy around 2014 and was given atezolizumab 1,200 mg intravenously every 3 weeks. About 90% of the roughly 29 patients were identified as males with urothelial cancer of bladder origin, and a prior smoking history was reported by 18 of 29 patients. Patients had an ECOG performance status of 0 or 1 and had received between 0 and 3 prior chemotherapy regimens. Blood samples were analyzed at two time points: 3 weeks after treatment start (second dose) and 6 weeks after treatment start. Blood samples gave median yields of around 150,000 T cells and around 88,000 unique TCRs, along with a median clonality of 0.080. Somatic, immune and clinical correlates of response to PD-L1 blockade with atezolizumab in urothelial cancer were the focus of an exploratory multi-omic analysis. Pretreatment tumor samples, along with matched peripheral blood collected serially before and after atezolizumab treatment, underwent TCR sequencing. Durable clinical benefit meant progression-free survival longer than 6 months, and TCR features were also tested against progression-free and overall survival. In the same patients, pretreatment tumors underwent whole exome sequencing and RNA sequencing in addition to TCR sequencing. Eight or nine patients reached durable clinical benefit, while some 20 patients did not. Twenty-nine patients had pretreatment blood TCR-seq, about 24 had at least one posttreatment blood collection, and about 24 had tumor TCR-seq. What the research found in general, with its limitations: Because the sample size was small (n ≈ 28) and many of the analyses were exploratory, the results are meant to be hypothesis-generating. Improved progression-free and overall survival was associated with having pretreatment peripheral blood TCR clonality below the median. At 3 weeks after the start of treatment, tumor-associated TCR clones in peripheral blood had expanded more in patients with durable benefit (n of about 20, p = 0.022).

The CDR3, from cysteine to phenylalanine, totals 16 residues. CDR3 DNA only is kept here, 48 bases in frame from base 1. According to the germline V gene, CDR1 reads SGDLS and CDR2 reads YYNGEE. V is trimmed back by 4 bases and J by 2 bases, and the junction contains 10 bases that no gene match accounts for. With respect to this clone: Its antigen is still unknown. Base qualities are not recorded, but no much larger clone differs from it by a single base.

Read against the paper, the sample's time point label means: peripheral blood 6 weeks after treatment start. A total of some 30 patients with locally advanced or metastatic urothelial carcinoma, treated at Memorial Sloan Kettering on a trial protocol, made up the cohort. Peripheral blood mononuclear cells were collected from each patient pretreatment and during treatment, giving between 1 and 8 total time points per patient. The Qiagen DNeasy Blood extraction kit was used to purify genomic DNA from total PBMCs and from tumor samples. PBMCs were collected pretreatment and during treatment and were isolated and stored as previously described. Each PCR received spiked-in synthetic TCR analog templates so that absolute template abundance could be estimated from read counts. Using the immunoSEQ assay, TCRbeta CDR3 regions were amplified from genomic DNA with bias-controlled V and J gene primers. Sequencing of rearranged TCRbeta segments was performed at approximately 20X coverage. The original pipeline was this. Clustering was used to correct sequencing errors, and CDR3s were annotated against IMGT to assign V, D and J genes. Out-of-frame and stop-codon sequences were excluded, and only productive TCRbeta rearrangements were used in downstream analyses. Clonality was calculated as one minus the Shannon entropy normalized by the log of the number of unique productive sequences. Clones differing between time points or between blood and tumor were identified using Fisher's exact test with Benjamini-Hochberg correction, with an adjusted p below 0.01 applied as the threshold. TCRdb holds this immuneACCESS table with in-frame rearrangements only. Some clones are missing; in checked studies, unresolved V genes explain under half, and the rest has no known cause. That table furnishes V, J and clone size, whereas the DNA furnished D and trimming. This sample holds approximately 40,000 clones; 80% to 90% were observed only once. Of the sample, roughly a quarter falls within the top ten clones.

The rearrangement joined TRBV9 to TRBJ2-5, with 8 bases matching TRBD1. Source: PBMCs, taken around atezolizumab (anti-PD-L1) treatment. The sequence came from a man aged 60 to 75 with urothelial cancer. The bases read TGTGCCAGCAGCTCACGCTTAGGACAGGGACAAGAGACCCAGTACTTC. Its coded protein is CASSSRLGQGQETQYF.